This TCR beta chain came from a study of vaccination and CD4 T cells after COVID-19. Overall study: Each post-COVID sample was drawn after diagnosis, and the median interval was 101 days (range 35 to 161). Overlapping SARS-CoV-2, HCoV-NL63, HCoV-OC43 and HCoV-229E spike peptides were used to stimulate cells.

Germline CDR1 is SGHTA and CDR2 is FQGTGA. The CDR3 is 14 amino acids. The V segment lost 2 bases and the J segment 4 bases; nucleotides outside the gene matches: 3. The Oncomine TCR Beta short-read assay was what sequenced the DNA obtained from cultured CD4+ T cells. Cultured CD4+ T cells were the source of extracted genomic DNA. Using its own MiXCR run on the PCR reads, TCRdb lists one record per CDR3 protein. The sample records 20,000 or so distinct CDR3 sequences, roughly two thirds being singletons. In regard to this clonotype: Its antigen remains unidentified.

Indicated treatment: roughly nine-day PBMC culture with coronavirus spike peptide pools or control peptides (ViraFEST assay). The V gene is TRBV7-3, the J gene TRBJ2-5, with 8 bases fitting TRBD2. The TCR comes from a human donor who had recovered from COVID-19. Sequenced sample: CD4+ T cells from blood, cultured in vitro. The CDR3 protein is CASSLAGGSETQYF. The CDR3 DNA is TGTGCCAGCAGCTTAGCGGGAGGTTCAGAGACCCAGTACTTC.